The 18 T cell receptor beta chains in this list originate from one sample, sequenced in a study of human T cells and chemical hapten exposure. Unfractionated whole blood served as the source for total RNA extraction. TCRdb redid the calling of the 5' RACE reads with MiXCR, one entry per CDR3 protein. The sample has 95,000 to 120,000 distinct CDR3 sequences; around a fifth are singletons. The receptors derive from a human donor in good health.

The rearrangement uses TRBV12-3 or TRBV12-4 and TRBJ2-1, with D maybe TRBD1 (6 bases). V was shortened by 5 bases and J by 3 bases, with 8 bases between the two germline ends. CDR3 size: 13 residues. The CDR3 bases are TGTGCCAGCAGTCGACAGGACTACAATGAGCAGTTCTTC. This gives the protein CASSRQDYNEQFF.

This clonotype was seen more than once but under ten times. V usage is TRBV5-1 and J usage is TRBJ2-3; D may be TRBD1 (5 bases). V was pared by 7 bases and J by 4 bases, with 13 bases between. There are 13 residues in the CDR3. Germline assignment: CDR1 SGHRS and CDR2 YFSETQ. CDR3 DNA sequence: TGCGCCAGCCGGGCAGGGAATGCAGATACGCAGTATTTT. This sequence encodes CASRAGNADTQYF.

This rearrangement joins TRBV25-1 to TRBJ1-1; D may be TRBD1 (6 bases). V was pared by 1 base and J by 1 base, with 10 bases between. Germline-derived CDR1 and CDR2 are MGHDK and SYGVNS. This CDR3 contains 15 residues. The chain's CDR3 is CASSEFGGQNTEAFF. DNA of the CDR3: TGTGCCAGCAGTGAATTTGGGGGGCAGAACACTGAAGCTTTCTTT.

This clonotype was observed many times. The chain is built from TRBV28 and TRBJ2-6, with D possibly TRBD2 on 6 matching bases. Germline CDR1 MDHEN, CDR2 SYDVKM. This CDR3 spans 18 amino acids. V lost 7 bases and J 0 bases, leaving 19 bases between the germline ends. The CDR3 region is CASNPRRRAYSGANVLTF. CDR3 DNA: TGTGCCAGCAATCCACGGAGGAGGGCCTACTCTGGGGCCAACGTCCTGACTTTC.

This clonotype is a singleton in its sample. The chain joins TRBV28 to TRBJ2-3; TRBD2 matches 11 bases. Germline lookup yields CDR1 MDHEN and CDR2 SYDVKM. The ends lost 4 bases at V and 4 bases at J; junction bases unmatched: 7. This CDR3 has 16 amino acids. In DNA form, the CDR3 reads TGTGCCAGCAGTTCCGTAGCGGGAGGGGTCGCAGATACGCAGTATTTT. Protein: CASSSVAGGVADTQYF. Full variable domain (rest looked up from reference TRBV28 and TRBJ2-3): DVKVTQSSRYLVKRTGEKVFLECVQDMDHENMFWYRQDPGLGLRLIYFSYDVKMKEKGDIPEGYSVSREKKERFSLILESASTNQTSMYLCASSSVAGGVADTQYFGPGTRLTVL.

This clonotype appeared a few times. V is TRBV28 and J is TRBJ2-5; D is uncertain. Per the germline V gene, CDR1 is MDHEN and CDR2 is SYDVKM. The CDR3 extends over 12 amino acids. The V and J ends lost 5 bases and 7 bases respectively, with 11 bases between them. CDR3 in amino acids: CASSPDTPTQYF. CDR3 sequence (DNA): TGTGCCAGCAGTCCTGACACCCCGACCCAGTACTTC.

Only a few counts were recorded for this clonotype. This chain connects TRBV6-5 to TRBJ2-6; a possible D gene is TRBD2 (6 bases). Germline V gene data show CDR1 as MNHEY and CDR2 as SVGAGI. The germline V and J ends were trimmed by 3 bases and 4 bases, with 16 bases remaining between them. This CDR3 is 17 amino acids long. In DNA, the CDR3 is TGTGCCAGCAGTTATCGGAGGGATTTGAGCGGGGCCAACGTCCTGACTTTC. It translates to CASSYRRDLSGANVLTF.

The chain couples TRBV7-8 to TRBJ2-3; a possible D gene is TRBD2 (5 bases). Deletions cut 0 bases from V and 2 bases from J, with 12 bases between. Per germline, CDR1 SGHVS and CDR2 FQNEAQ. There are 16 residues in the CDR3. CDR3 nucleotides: TGTGCCAGCAGCTTAGCGGGTCTAGCAGCCACAGATACGCAGTATTTT. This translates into CASSLAGLAATDTQYF.

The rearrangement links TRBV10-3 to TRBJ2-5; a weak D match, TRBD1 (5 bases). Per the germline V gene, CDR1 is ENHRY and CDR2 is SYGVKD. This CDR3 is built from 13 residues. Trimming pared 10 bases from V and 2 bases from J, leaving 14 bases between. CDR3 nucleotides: TGTGCCACGACAGAAAGAGCACAAGAGACCCAGTACTTC. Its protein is CATTERAQETQYF.

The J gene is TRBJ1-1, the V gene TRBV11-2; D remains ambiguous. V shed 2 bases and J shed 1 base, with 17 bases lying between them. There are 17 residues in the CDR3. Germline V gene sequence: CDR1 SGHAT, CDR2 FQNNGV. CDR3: CASSLFSSGITNTEAFF. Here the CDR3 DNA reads TGTGCCAGCAGCTTATTTTCATCGGGGATTACGAACACTGAAGCTTTCTTT.

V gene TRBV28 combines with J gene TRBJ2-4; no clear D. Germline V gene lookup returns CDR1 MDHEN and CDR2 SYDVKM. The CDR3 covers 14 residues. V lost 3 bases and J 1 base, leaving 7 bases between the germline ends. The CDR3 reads CASSLKEAKNIQYF. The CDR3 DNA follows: TGTGCCAGCAGTTTGAAGGAGGCCAAAAACATTCAGTACTTC. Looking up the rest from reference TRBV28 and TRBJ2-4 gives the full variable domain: DVKVTQSSRYLVKRTGEKVFLECVQDMDHENMFWYRQDPGLGLRLIYFSYDVKMKEKGDIPEGYSVSREKKERFSLILESASTNQTSMYLCASSLKEAKNIQYFGAGTRLSVL.

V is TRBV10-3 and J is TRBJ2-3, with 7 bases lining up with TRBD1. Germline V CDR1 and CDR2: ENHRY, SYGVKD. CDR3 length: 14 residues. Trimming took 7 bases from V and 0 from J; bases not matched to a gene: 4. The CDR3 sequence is CAIMGQSSTDTQYF. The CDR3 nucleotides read TGTGCCATCATGGGACAGTCTAGCACAGATACGCAGTATTTT.

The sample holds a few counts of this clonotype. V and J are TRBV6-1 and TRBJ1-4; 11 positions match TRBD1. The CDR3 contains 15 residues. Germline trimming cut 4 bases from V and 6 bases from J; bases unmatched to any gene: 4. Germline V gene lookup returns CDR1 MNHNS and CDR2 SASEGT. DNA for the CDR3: TGTGCCAGCAGTGCGCGGACAGGGGGCCATGAAAAACTGTTTTTT. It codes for CASSARTGGHEKLFF.

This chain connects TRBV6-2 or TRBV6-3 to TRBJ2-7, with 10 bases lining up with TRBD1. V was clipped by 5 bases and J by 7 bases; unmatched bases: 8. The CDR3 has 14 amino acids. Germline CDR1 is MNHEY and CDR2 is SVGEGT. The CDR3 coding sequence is TGTGCCAGCAGTAAAGACAGGGGGCGAGGGGAGCAGTACTTC. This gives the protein CASSKDRGRGEQYF.

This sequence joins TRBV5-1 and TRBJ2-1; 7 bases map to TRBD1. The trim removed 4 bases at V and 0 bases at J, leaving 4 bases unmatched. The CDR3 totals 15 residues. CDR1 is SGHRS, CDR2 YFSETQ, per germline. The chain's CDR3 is CASSQTGSSYNEQFF. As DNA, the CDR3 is TGCGCCAGCAGCCAGACAGGGAGCTCCTACAATGAGCAGTTCTTC.

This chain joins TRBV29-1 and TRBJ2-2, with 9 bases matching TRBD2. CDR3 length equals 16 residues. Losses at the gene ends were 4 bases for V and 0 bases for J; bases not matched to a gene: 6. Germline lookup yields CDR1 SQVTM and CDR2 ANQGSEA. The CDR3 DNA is TGCAGCGTTGGAGCGGGAGGTGCTTCGAACACCGGGGAGCTGTTTTTT. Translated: CSVGAGGASNTGELFF.

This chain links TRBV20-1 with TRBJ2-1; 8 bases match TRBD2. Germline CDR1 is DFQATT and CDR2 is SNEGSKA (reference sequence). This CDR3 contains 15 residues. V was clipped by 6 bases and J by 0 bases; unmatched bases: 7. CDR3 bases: TGCAGTGCCCCGGGGGGGGGGGGCTCCTACAATGAGCAGTTCTTC. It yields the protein CSAPGGGGSYNEQFF.

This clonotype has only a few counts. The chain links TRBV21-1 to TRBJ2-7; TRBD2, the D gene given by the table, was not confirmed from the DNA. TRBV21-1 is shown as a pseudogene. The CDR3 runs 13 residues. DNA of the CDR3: TGTGCCAGCAGTGAGCGGTTCTCCTACGAGCAGTACTTC. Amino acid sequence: CASSERFSYEQYF.